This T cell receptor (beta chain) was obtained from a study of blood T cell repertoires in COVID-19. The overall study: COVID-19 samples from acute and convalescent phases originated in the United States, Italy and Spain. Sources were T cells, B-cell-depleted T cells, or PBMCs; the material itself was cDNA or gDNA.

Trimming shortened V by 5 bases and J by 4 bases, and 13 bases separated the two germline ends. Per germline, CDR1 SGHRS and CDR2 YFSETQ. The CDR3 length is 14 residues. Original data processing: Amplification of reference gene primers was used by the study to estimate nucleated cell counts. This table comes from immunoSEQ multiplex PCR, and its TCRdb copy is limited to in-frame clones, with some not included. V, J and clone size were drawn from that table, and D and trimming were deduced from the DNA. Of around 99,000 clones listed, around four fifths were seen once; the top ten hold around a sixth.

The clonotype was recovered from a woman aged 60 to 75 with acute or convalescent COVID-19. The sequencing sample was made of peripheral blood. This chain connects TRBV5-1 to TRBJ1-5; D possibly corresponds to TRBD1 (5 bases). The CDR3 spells CASSRGGGNQPQHF. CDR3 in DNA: TGCGCCAGCAGTAGGGGCGGGGGAAATCAGCCCCAGCATTTT.